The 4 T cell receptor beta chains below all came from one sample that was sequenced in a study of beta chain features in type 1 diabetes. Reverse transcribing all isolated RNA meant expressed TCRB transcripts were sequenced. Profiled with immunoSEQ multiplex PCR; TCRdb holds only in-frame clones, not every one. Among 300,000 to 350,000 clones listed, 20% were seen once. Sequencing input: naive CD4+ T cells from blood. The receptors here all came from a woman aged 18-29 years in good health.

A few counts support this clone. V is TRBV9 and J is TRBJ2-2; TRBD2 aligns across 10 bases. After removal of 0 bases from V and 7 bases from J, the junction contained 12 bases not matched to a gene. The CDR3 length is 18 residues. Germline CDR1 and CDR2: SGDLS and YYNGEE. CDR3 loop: CASSVDRGSGRAFGELFF. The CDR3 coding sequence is TGTGCCAGCAGCGTAGACCGCGGCAGCGGGAGGGCCTTCGGGGAGCTGTTTTTT.

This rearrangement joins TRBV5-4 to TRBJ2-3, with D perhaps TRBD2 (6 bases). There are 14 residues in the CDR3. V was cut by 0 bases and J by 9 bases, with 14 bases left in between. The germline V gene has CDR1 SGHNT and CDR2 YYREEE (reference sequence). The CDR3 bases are TGTGCCAGCAGCTTGGCCCAGACTAGAGGCACGCAGTATTTT. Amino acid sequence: CASSLAQTRGTQYF. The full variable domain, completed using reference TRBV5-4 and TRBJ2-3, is ETGVTQSPTHLIKTRGQQVTLRCSSQSGHNTVSWYQQALGQGPQFIFQYYREEENGRGNFPPRFSGLQFPNYSSELNVNALELDDSALYLCASSLAQTRGTQYFGPGTRLTVL.

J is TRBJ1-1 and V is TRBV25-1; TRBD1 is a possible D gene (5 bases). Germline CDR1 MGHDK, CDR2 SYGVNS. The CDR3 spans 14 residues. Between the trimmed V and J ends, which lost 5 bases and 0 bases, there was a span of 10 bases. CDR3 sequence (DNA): TGTGCCAGCAGTAGGGGACTCATGAACACTGAAGCTTTCTTT. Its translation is CASSRGLMNTEAFF.

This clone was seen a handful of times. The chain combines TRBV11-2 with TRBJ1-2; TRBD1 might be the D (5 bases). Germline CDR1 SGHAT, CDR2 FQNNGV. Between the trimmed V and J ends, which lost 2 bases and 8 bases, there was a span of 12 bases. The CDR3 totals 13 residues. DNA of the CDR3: TGTGCCAGCAGCTTACCCAGGGAGGACGGCTACACCTTC. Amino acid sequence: CASSLPREDGYTF.